This entry is about one T cell receptor beta chain. This sample stems from a study of patients and donors after allogeneic stem cell transplantation. TCRdb redid the calling of the RT-PCR reads with MiXCR, one entry per CDR3 protein. This sample has approximately 200,000 distinct CDR3 sequences; less than 45% occur once, and the top ten carry about 33%. V gave up 2 bases and J gave up 0 bases, with 7 bases separating them. CDR3 length: 14 residues. The germline V gene encodes CDR1 LGHDT and CDR2 YNNKEL (reference sequence). The material sequenced was blood, either unsorted or a sorted T cell fraction (not recorded which). The V call is TRBV3-1, the J call TRBJ1-1; D is undetermined. The sequence was collected from a human donor who was either an allogeneic HSCT recipient or a stem cell or donor lymphocyte infusion donor (not recorded which). It is not recorded whose cells these are; they may come from a transplant donor. Here the CDR3 reads CASSQSSMNTEAFF. The CDR3 DNA sequence: TGTGCCAGCAGCCAATCCAGTATGAACACTGAAGCTTTCTTT.